This entry concerns a single TCR beta chain. Its antigen is unknown. The record has no base qualities; no much larger clone is one base away. Trimming at the junction amounts to 4 bases on V and 1 base on J, and the germline ends lie 10 bases apart. From the cysteine up to the phenylalanine, the CDR3 has a length of 14 residues. Just CDR3 DNA is preserved here, 42 bases in frame from base 1. Per the germline V gene (reference sequence), LNHNV is the CDR1 and YYDKDF is the CDR2. RNA was extracted using the RNeasy kit, and about 0.5 to 1 microgram was reverse transcribed with random hexamers. TCR beta CDR3 regions were amplified with the immunoSEQ multiplex PCR assay covering 54 Vbeta and 13 Jbeta segments. PCR amplification bias was corrected by using a synthetic template baseline for primer optimization and computational correction. Turning to the authors' computational methods: Reads were annotated to V, D and J genes per IMGT and analyzed with immunoSEQ Analyzer, keeping only productive sequences. To calculate clonality, Shannon entropy was normalized by log2 of the number of productive unique sequences and then subtracted from one. Public and private clones were assessed among the 100 most prevalent clones of each patient and control. A clone was defined as Susac-specific if it was absent from the healthy and MS cohorts, from about a thousand published viral clones and from other ImmuneACCESS disease sequences. Starting from the raw public reads, TCRdb applied fastp trimming at Q25, assembled clones with MiXCR and retained in-frame beta chains. Here each entry gathers all rows of one CDR3 protein and keeps the most common genes and DNA. V and J calls and clone size were set by TCRdb, not the authors. The sample table records about 140,000 distinct CDR3 sequences; roughly 96% of these occur just once. The ten largest clones represent over 0.09% of the sample.

Peripheral blood CD8+ and CD4+ T cells from healthy donors, Susac syndrome patients and multiple sclerosis patients were profiled by high-throughput TCR beta sequencing. Multiple sclerosis controls were treatment-naive patients with stable or active relapsing-remitting disease fulfilling revised McDonald criteria. Bulk CD8+ and CD4+ T cells were purified magnetically by negative isolation, whereas CD8+ TEMRA cells were enriched by FACS. Blood was drawn into EDTA tubes, processed within 24 hours, and PBMCs were isolated by density gradient centrifugation. PBMCs intended for TCR sequencing were cryopreserved in liquid nitrogen and were subsequently thawed in a 37 degrees C water bath. A purity of at least 90% was achieved for sorted or isolated CD4+, CD8+ and CD8+ TEMRA cells. These data originate in a study of CD8 T cells in Susac syndrome (dated by TCRdb to the late 2010s). Describing the broader study: Whether CD8+ T cell activation and differentiation in Susac syndrome was antigen driven was tested using repertoire sequencing. Study-wide conclusions, independent of this receptor: The number of individuals in the TCR sequencing and HLA analysis was acknowledged as relatively small.

The chain is made from TRBV15 and TRBJ1-1, with the D gene uncertain. The specimen sequenced was CD4+ T cells from PBMCs. This TCR derives from a human donor with multiple sclerosis. The nucleotide sequence reads TGTGCCACCAGCACCGAACCTACGAACACTGAAGCTTTCTTT. Translated, it reads CATSTEPTNTEAFF.